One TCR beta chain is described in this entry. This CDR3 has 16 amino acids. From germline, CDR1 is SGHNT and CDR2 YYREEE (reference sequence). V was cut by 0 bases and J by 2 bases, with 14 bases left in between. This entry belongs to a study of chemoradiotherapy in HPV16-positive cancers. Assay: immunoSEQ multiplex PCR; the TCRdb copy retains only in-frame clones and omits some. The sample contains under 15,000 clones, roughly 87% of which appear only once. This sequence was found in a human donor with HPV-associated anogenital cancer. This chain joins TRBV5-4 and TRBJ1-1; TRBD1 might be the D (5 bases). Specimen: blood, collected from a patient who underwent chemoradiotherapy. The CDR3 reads CASSLGSGRLNTEAFF. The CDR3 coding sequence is TGTGCCAGCAGCTTGGGATCAGGGCGGTTAAACACTGAAGCTTTCTTT.